A single sample is the source of the 14 T cell receptor beta chains below, sequenced in a study of blood T cell repertoires in COVID-19. TCRdb's table, derived via immunoSEQ multiplex PCR, lists solely in-frame clones and lacks some. The sample contains around 160,000 clones, 65% to 85% of which appear only once. The specimen was peripheral blood. These TCRs come from a man in his fifties or sixties with active or convalescent COVID-19.

The chain combines TRBV5-1 with TRBJ2-7, with 8 nucleotides matching TRBD2. V lost 0 bases to trimming and J lost 0 bases; unmatched junction nucleotides: 17. The germline V gene has CDR1 SGHRS and CDR2 YFSETQ. This CDR3 spans 20 amino acids. The CDR3 spells CASSLAQVPSGGAASYEQYF. CDR3 bases: TGCGCCAGCAGCTTGGCCCAGGTCCCCAGCGGGGGAGCTGCCTCCTACGAGCAGTACTTC.

The chain uses TRBV5-1 and TRBJ2-7; 9 nucleotides line up with TRBD2. V was clipped by 0 bases and J by 5 bases; unmatched bases: 6. Germline values: CDR1 SGHRS, CDR2 YFSETQ. The CDR3 is 15 amino acids. As DNA, the CDR3 is TGCGCCAGCAGCTTGGCGGCGGGAGGGCCTGACGAGCAGTACTTC. This translates into CASSLAAGGPDEQYF.

The chain combines TRBV7-9 with TRBJ2-7; D possibly corresponds to TRBD2 (6 bases). The germline gives CDR1 SEHNR, CDR2 FQNEAQ (reference sequence). The CDR3 is made up of 13 amino acids. The V end lost 5 bases, the J end lost 2 bases, and 10 bases lay between the germline ends. The CDR3 coding sequence is TGTGCCAGCAGCCGGTGGGGGGCCTACGAGCAGTACTTC. Protein product: CASSRWGAYEQYF.

This clone was counted only a few times. The J gene is TRBJ2-1, the V gene TRBV9; 8 nucleotides line up with TRBD2. J lost 8 bases, V lost 0 bases, and 7 bases had no gene match. This CDR3 contains 15 residues. The germline V gene has CDR1 SGDLS and CDR2 YYNGEE. The CDR3 DNA follows: TGTGCCAGCAGCGTAGATCCCGGGGGGGCTTATGAGCAGTTCTTC. Encoded protein: CASSVDPGGAYEQFF.

This chain connects TRBV19 to TRBJ2-7; a weak D match, TRBD2 (6 bases). This CDR3 region has 16 residues. The germline V gene has CDR1 LNHDA and CDR2 SQIVND (reference sequence). Trimming removed 3 bases from V and 1 base from J, with 16 bases in between. CDR3 protein: CASSIASAGSSYEQYF. The CDR3, as DNA: TGTGCCAGTAGTATCGCGAGTGCGGGATCTTCCTACGAGCAGTACTTC. Using reference TRBV19 and TRBJ2-7 for the parts outside the CDR3, the full variable domain is DGGITQSPKYLFRKEGQNVTLSCEQNLNHDAMYWYRQDPGQGLRLIYYSQIVNDFQKGDIAEGYSVSREKKESFPLTVTSAQKNPTAFYLCASSIASAGSSYEQYFGPGTRLTVT.

This clone was observed a few times. Here the CDR3 reads CASSLSRGNQPQHF. CDR3 DNA: TGTGCCAGCAGCTTAAGCAGGGGCAATCAGCCCCAGCATTTT. The rearrangement links TRBV7-2 to TRBJ1-5, with TRBD1 as a possible D gene (5 bases). The CDR3 has 14 amino acids. V was pared by 2 bases and J by 2 bases, with 7 bases between. Germline CDR1 and CDR2: SGHTA and FQGNSA. The full variable domain, rest sourced from reference TRBV7-2 and TRBJ1-5, is GAGVSQSPSNKVTEKGKDVELRCDPISGHTALYWYRQSLGQGLEFLIYFQGNSAPDKSGLPSDRFSAERTGGSVSTLTIQRTQQEDSAVYLCASSLSRGNQPQHFGDGTRLSIL.

The V call is TRBV27, the J call TRBJ1-2, with no clear D. The V end lost 5 bases, the J end lost 7 bases, and 17 bases lay between the germline ends. This CDR3 spans 14 amino acids. Germline CDR1 is MNHEY and CDR2 is SMNVEV (reference sequence). This CDR3 reads CASSPYAGSSGYTF. CDR3 coding DNA: TGTGCCAGCAGTCCGTACGCGGGTTCCTCTGGCTACACCTTC.

This clone is a singleton in its sample. The V and J genes are TRBV5-5 and TRBJ2-5; D call uncertain. Germline loops: CDR1 SGHKS, CDR2 YYEKEE (reference sequence). The CDR3 covers 14 residues. The germline V and J ends were trimmed by 1 base and 1 base, with 8 bases remaining between them. The CDR3 nucleotides read TGTGCCAGCAGCTTGAGCTGGGCCCAAGAGACCCAGTACTTC. It encodes CASSLSWAQETQYF.

CDR3 DNA sequence: TGTGCCAGCAGCGTAGGGGCAGCCTACGAGCAGTACTTC. Translation gives CASSVGAAYEQYF. This chain joins TRBV9 and TRBJ2-7, with D uncertain. This CDR3 has 13 residues. Trimming took 0 bases from V and 2 from J, leaving 6 bases between them. CDR1 and CDR2 from the germline V gene are SGDLS and YYNGEE.

The chain links TRBV6-6 to TRBJ2-3; TRBD2 agrees at 7 bases. The CDR3 covers 15 residues. The V gene's germline CDR1 is MNHNY and CDR2 SVGAGI (reference sequence). The ends lost 2 bases at V and 4 bases at J; junction bases unmatched: 6. CDR3 nucleotides: TGTGCCAGCAGTTACCGCGCGGGAGCGGCAGATACGCAGTATTTT. It is translated as CASSYRAGAADTQYF.

The chain uses TRBV5-6 and TRBJ2-7; perhaps TRBD2 as D (5 bases). Germline V gene lookup returns CDR1 SGHDT and CDR2 YYEEEE. The CDR3 sequence is 13 residues long. V shed 4 bases and J shed 3 bases, with 11 bases lying between them. CDR3 DNA: TGTGCCAGCAGCACGACTACTTACTACGAGCAGTACTTC. Translated, it gives CASSTTTYYEQYF.

The table lists this clone with a count of one. The chain has TRBV7-9 and TRBJ2-5, with D possibly TRBD1 on 7 matching bases. Per the germline V gene, CDR1 is SEHNR and CDR2 is FQNEAQ (reference sequence). V shed 7 bases and J shed 3 bases, with 18 bases lying between them. This CDR3 is 15 amino acids long. CDR3 coding DNA: TGTGCCAGCACCCGACGCGGGACAGTGGAAGAGACCCAGTACTTC. Translated: CASTRRGTVEETQYF. The whole variable domain, filled in from reference TRBV7-9 and TRBJ2-5, reads DTGVSQNPRHKITKRGQNVTFRCDPISEHNRLYWYRQTLGQGPEFLTYFQNEAQLEKSRLLSDRFSAERPKGSFSTLEIQRTEQGDSAMYLCASTRRGTVEETQYFGPGTRLLVL.

The gene calls are TRBV6-1 and TRBJ1-5; D perhaps matches TRBD1 (5 bases). The CDR3 is 14 amino acids. Trimming stripped 3 bases from V and 6 bases from J, with 12 bases between. Germline V gene data show CDR1 as MNHNS and CDR2 as SASEGT. The CDR3 loop reads CASSEGGYGQPQHF. The CDR3 region has the DNA TGTGCCAGCAGTGAGGGGGGGTACGGTCAGCCCCAGCATTTT.

Only a few counts were recorded for this clone. The chain couples TRBV6-5 to TRBJ2-7, with D possibly being TRBD1 (5 bases). Germline values: CDR1 MNHEY, CDR2 SVGAGI. There are 14 residues in the CDR3. Trimming took off 0 bases at V and 2 bases at J, with 8 bases between the two ends. The CDR3 DNA reads as TGTGCCAGCAGTTACTCGAGCAGGGCCTACGAGCAGTACTTC. Translation: CASSYSSRAYEQYF.